The T cell receptor beta chain described here comes from a study of T cell repertoires in cytomegalovirus infection. Study in general: Public TCR beta signatures were indicative of both CMV infection and a matching HLA type. Study observations and caveats: CMV carriers having the relevant HLA were flagged by cumulative public TCR beta family frequency. Dominating the ex vivo response were TCR beta clonotypes that were CMV-specific and HLA-C-restricted.

TCRdb redid the calling of the reads with MiXCR, one entry per CDR3 protein. The data show about 770,000 distinct CDR3 sequences, 25% to 30% seen once. This clonotype showed up just once. What it binds is unknown. A read error may account for a junction end that differs from germline. CDR3 length: 16 amino acids. CDR1 and CDR2 from the germline V gene are MRHNA and SNTAGT. J is TRBJ2-1 and V is TRBV6-4; TRBD2 matches 11 bases. The sequencing used cultured CD8+ T cells from PBMCs, collected from culture after CMV antigen stimulation. The source of this sequence is a human donor in good health (CMV status not recorded). Some clones in this sample may be carry-over from other donors' samples. CDR3 coding DNA: TGTGCCAACAGTTTTTTTAGCGGGGGGGCCTACAATGAGCAGTTCTTC. This sequence encodes CANSFFSGGAYNEQFF.